This TCR beta chain was profiled in a study of regulatory T cells in long-lasting Graves disease (dated by TCRdb to the early 2020s). The study in broad terms: In the newly diagnosed Graves' disease group, patients had been taking antithyroid drugs for less than 3 months. This study used TCR sequencing and RNA sequencing of peripheral blood to compare persistent Graves' disease patients against newly diagnosed Graves' disease patients. The study was registered as a clinical trial and conducted in China. A total of approximately 35 samples underwent TCR sequencing: some 13 from persistent and roughly 20 from newly diagnosed Graves' disease patients. Here is what the overall study found, with its caveats: Because the primary lesion, thyroid tissue, could not be accessed, the study looked at peripheral blood alone. Sequencing and analysis were restricted to the TCR beta chain. Persistent patients shared more public clonotypes among themselves (fewer than 3,000) than newly diagnosed patients did (approximately 970). Lower TCR Shannon entropy and fewer highly expanded clones were observed in persistent Graves' disease patients than in newly diagnosed patients, which suggested clonal expansion. TRBV28, TRBJ1-2 and TRBJ2-5 were preferentially used in persistent disease, while TRBV20-1 and TRBJ2-1 were favored in newly diagnosed disease. As a limitation, the authors acknowledged that the small sample size may reduce accuracy.

The trim is 3 bases for V and 1 base for J, with a gap of 18 bases between the germline ends. There are 17 amino acids in the CDR3, from cysteine to phenylalanine inclusive. The read is trimmed to its CDR3 DNA, 51 bases read in frame from base 1. As encoded in the germline V gene, CDR1 is MDHEN while CDR2 is SYDVKM. This clonotype came up many times. It lacks a known antigen. No much larger clonotype is one base removed from it; base qualities were not supplied. Libraries were prepared through multiplex PCR. Sequencing relied on an Illumina HiSeq 4000. TCR beta libraries were built with iRepertoire HTBI primers and Arm-PCR amplification of CDR3 regions. Gel purification was performed on PCR products prior to sequencing. On the authors' methods: Gene usage analysis of CDR3 amino acid clonotypes used the 62 TRBV and about 15 TRBJ segments found across samples. COPE and FqMerger were used to merge the filtered high-quality paired reads into contigs. BLAST was used to align contigs to IMGT TRBV, TRBD and TRBJ reference genes, and CDR3 was defined according to IMGT. Any clonotype with a frequency above 0.1% was counted as a highly expanded clone. Shannon entropy served as the measure of repertoire diversity, while the Gini coefficient captured V-J evenness. Clonotypes shared by more than one individual were considered public. The public reads were quality trimmed at Q25 with fastp and then assembled into clones with MiXCR by TCRdb, keeping productive beta chains. Rows matching on CDR3 protein sequence are summarized as one entry with the most common DNA and genes. Here the V and J calls rest on TCRdb's processing, not on the authors' analysis. Present in this sample are just over 600,000 distinct CDR3 sequences, 15% to 20% of which were seen just once. The top ten constitute about 20% of the sample.

Reading the label with the study, this specimen's time point is: newly diagnosed GD, antithyroid drugs for less than 3 months. RNA was extracted from PBMCs in TRIzol for both TCR sequencing and RNA sequencing. The diagnosis of Graves' disease was made according to American Thyroid Association guidelines. Recruitment of patients was carried out at an endocrinology department in Xi'an, China. From each patient, about 8.9 milliliters of peripheral blood was collected into an EDTA anticoagulant tube. Ficoll Paque Plus density gradient separation was used to isolate PBMCs, and no further T cell sorting was done. An Agilent 2100 Bioanalyzer and agarose gel were used to assess RNA quality, and a NanoDrop 2000 was used to measure RNA concentration. Another study also made use of these data, one on T cells in Graves' hyperthyroidism and ophthalmopathy. The second study, in turn, reports: Stable Graves' hyperthyroidism was defined as no progression to ophthalmopathy during 18 months of follow-up. Hyperthyroidism patients were aged 18 to 65 years and newly diagnosed, with disease duration of less than 2 months. Exclusion was applied to patients with uncontrolled infections, other autoimmune diseases, pregnancy or lactation. Clinical symptoms, serum thyroxine and TRAb, thyroid ultrasound, and orbital computed tomography formed the basis for the diagnoses. A first-round RT-PCR of the TCR CDR3 used the HTBI primer set with the Qiagen OneStep RT-PCR kit. Most expanded thyroid clonotypes (frequency above 0.001) were also detected in blood, suggesting blood repertoires may reflect thyroid immune responses. A model built on a 13 V-J signature distinguished ophthalmopathy from stable hyperthyroidism, reaching roughly 88% sensitivity and approximately 83% specificity in cross-validation and 80%/75% in testing. During validation, the model predicted progression to ophthalmopathy a median of around six months ahead of onset, with approximately 70% sensitivity and 72% to 85% specificity. TCR V-J signatures able to tell the groups apart were searched for in a discovery cohort of around 95 patients, of whom 43 had Graves' ophthalmopathy and roughly 57 had stable Graves' hyperthyroidism. Whether ophthalmopathy could be predicted prospectively was tested in an independent validation cohort made up of approximately 19 hyperthyroidism patients plus 17 patients who later progressed to ophthalmopathy. The 75 to 100 discovery patients were randomly split 7:3 into training and test sets. In addition, the study compared T-cell repertoires in thyroid tissue and in blood from about 6 Graves' hyperthyroidism patients. After blood sampling, hyperthyroidism patients were treated with methimazole at a starting dose of 30 mg daily, and ophthalmopathy patients were treated with high-dose intravenous methylprednisolone. Libraries were constructed in a second round of multiplex PCR, after which size selection and purification were carried out. Libraries were sequenced paired-end with 100 bp reads on an Illumina HiSeq2000. SOAPnuke was used to process the raw data, removing reads that contained adapters or uncalled bases, had a mean Phred below 15, or lacked an exact match to the constant primer or identifier. COPE v1.2.5 was used to merge high-quality paired reads, and clonotypes were defined as unique nucleotide sequences. MiTCR v1.1 was used to align the clonotypes against IMGT TRBV, TRBD and TRBJ reference segments. Analysis was restricted to V-J combinations with a frequency above 0.0001, which covered just over 98% of repertoires. A TCS score was defined as the ratio between F50 (clonal expansion) and ExV (chaos), using BLOSUM62-based TCRdist between CDR3 peptides within each V-J. Welch's t-statistics and random forest reduced fewer than 550 V-J features to under 15, which were used in a naive Bayes classifier (R e1071). Sample size was not statistically predetermined, and investigators were not blinded to group allocation. The paper reports TCR Vbeta CDR3 sequencing of more than 120 peripheral blood samples: 43 ophthalmopathy, about 75 hyperthyroidism and approximately 17 progressor patients.

The source material was peripheral blood mononuclear cells (PBMCs), sampled at new diagnosis, from a patient treated with antithyroid drugs. This sequence originates from a woman in her twenties or thirties with Graves disease. Donor details come from another sample of the same person, matched by shared clones. The sequence joins TRBV28 to TRBJ1-1; TRBD1 is a weak D gene call, 5 bases matching. The base sequence is TGTGCCAGCAGTTTCAGCCAAAGGGGAGGTAAGAACACTGAAGCTTTCTTT. Its translation is CASSFSQRGGKNTEAFF.